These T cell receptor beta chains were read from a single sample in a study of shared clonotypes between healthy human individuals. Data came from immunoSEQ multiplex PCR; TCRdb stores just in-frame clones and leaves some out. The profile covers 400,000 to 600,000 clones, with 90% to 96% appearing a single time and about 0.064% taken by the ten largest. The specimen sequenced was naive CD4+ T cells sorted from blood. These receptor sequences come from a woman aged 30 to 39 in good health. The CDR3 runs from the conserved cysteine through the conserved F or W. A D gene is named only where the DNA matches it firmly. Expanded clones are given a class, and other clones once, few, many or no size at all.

CDR3: CASEKDRAPYEQYF
DNA: TGTGCCAGCGAGAAGGACAGGGCCCCCTACGAGCAGTACTTC
D: TRBD1
J: TRBJ2-7
V: TRBV28
size: -

CDR3: CASSPERDEQYF
DNA: TGTGCCAGCAGCCCCGAAAGGGACGAGCAGTACTTC
D: -
J: TRBJ2-7
V: TRBV6-1
size: -

CDR3: CVVTKPGGPNYGYTF
DNA: TGTGTCGTAACTAAGCCCGGGGGCCCTAACTATGGCTACACCTTC
D: -
J: TRBJ1-2
V: TRBV2
size: -

CDR3: CASSQQDSEQYF
DNA: TGTGCCAGCAGCCAACAAGACTCCGAGCAGTACTTC
D: -
J: TRBJ2-7
V: TRBV7-9
size: -

CDR3: CASSLSRDTEAFF
DNA: TGCGCCAGCAGCTTGTCCAGGGACACTGAAGCTTTCTTT
D: -
J: TRBJ1-1
V: TRBV5-1
size: once

CDR3: CASSPGHGDTGELFF
DNA: TGCGCCAGCAGCCCGGGACATGGGGACACCGGGGAGCTGTTTTTT
D: -
J: TRBJ2-2
V: TRBV5-1
size: -

CDR3: CASSLAVKGLYGYTF
DNA: TGCGCCAGCAGCTTGGCCGTGAAGGGACTCTATGGCTACACCTTC
D: -
J: TRBJ1-2
V: TRBV5-1
size: -

CDR3: CASSLQGTGELFF
DNA: TGTGCCAGCAGCTTACAGGGCACCGGGGAGCTGTTTTTT
D: -
J: TRBJ2-2
V: TRBV7-2
size: -

CDR3: CASSQQPGDEQFF
DNA: TGTGCCAGCAGTCAGCAGCCGGGCGATGAGCAGTTCTTC
D: -
J: TRBJ2-1
V: TRBV6-6
size: -

CDR3: CASSPRGVWNSPLHF
DNA: TGTGCCAGCAGTCCCCGCGGGGTTTGGAATTCACCCCTCCACTTT
D: -
J: TRBJ1-6
V: TRBV6-5
size: -

CDR3: CASSPGQGGTEAFF
DNA: TGTGCCAGCTCACCGGGACAGGGAGGCACTGAAGCTTTCTTT
D: TRBD1
J: TRBJ1-1
V: TRBV18
size: -

CDR3: CSVHRRESNNEQFF
DNA: TGCAGCGTCCACCGCCGGGAGAGCAACAATGAGCAGTTCTTC
D: -
J: TRBJ2-1
V: TRBV29-1
size: -

CDR3: CASLSGGPYQQYF
DNA: TGTGCCAGCCTTAGCGGGGGCCCTTATCAGCAGTACTTC
D: TRBD2
J: TRBJ2-7
V: TRBV28
size: -

CDR3: CASSLVGRGNYGYTF
DNA: TGTGCCAGCAGCTTAGTGGGCAGGGGTAACTATGGCTACACCTTC
D: -
J: TRBJ1-2
V: TRBV11-2
size: -

CDR3: CASSLWQGAGDEQYF
DNA: TGTGCCAGCAGTTTATGGCAGGGAGCCGGGGACGAGCAGTACTTC
D: -
J: TRBJ2-7
V: TRBV28
size: -

CDR3: CAISVTQNGYTF
DNA: TGTGCCATCAGTGTTACCCAAAATGGCTACACCTTC
D: -
J: TRBJ1-2
V: TRBV10-3
size: few